What follows are 17 T cell receptor beta chains derived from one specimen sequenced in a study of identical twins. TCRdb re-called the 5' RACE reads with MiXCR, one entry per CDR3 protein. The data contain 1.5 million to 2 million distinct CDR3 sequences, roughly 35% of them singletons. Input material: cord blood. These receptors all come from a newborn girl in good health.

The V gene is TRBV5-5, the J gene TRBJ2-3; no clear D. Trimming took off 9 bases at V and 3 bases at J, with 14 bases between the two ends. This CDR3 contains 13 residues. The germline V gene encodes CDR1 SGHKS and CDR2 YYEKEE (reference sequence). The CDR3 DNA reads TGTGCCACCTCGAGATTTGGGACAGATACGCAGTATTTT. Amino acid sequence: CATSRFGTDTQYF. Supplemented by reference TRBV5-5 and TRBJ2-3, the full variable domain reads DAGVTQSPTHLIKTRGQQVTLRCSPISGHKSVSWYQQVLGQGPQFIFQYYEKEERGRGNFPDRFSARQFPNYSSELNVNALLLGDSALYLCATSRFGTDTQYFGPGTRLTVL.

The table lists this clonotype with a few counts. The J gene is TRBJ2-5, the V gene TRBV27; 7 nucleotides agree with TRBD1. The junction had 10 bases not matched to a gene; V was cut back by 6 bases and J by 3 bases. This CDR3 has 15 amino acids. Germline CDR1 reads MNHEY; CDR2 reads SMNVEV (reference sequence). The CDR3 bases are TGTGCCAGCAGGAAGACAGGGTGGTCGAAAGAGACCCAGTACTTC. It specifies CASRKTGWSKETQYF.

The chain joins TRBV18 to TRBJ2-1; D is unclear. V lost 2 bases to trimming and J lost 1 base, with 12 bases between them. Germline V gene sequence: CDR1 KGHSH, CDR2 LQKENI. CDR3 length: 16 residues. The CDR3 sequence: CASSPILSSSYNEQFF. The CDR3 bases are TGTGCCAGCTCACCAATTCTGAGCTCATCCTACAATGAGCAGTTCTTC.

V gene TRBV21-1 combines with J gene TRBJ2-2; the table's TRBD2 call for D was not verified on the DNA. TRBV21-1 is annotated as a pseudogene. This CDR3 comprises 17 residues. The CDR3 here is CASSKTSGRKNTGELFF. In DNA form, the CDR3 reads TGTGCCAGCAGCAAGACTAGCGGGAGGAAGAACACCGGGGAGCTGTTTTTT.

V gene TRBV12-3 or TRBV12-4 combines with J gene TRBJ2-5, with TRBD1 matching 11 bases. V lost 8 bases to trimming and J lost 11 bases; unmatched junction nucleotides: 22. There are 17 residues in the CDR3. CDR3 in amino acids: CASAQTRDRGDSNEQYF. Written as DNA, the CDR3 is TGTGCCAGCGCCCAAACGAGGGACAGGGGGGATTCTAATGAGCAGTACTTC.

Points on this clonotype: An end of the junction differs from the germline gene, which may be a read error. The chain employs TRBV20-1 and TRBJ2-3, with 11 positions matching TRBD1. CDR3 size: 16 residues. Germline-derived CDR1 and CDR2 are DFQATT and SNEGSKA (reference sequence). CDR3 nucleotide sequence: TGCAGTGCGAGAGGACAGGGGGCGATATATACAGATACGCAGTATTTT. Translation: CSARGQGAIYTDTQYF.

The gene calls are TRBV20-1 and TRBJ2-1; 9 bases fit TRBD2. With 4 bases clipped from V and 3 bases from J, the junction kept 13 bases outside the gene matches. The CDR3 loop spans 17 amino acids. Germline V gene sequence: CDR1 DFQATT, CDR2 SNEGSKA (reference sequence). The DNA for the CDR3 is TGCAGTGCTAACCTAGCGGGGCCAGGGTGGGACTACAATGAGCAGTTCTTC. Translating it yields CSANLAGPGWDYNEQFF.

This clonotype was picked up many times. In nucleotides, the CDR3 is TGCAGCGTTGGTGGGTCTAACTATGGCTACACCTTC. Residues: CSVGGSNYGYTF. This chain links TRBV29-1 with TRBJ1-2, with no clear D. CDR1 and CDR2 (germline): SQVTM, ANQGSEA. V lost 4 bases and J 0 bases, leaving 6 bases between the germline ends. CDR3 size: 12 residues.

A note on this clonotype: Given a much more abundant clone one base away, this may be a read error. This chain links TRBV28 with TRBJ2-5; 11 bases map to TRBD2. Judging by the DNA end, TRBJ2-7 fits better; the J call may be wrong. CDR1 MDHEN and CDR2 SYDVKM come from the germline V gene. The CDR3 totals 14 residues. CDR3 in amino acids: CAISLLAGVYEQYF. CDR3 DNA sequence: TGTGCCATCAGTTTACTAGCGGGAGTTTACGAGCAGTACTTC.

V and J are TRBV28 and TRBJ2-1, with 7 bases lining up with TRBD1. With V trimmed by 5 bases and J by 6 bases, 7 bases remained unmatched. The germline gives CDR1 MDHEN, CDR2 SYDVKM. CDR3 length: 14 residues. CDR3 in amino acids: CASSHGTVPNEQFF. The CDR3, as DNA: TGTGCCAGCAGTCATGGGACAGTGCCCAATGAGCAGTTCTTC.

The chain has TRBV20-1 and TRBJ2-4, with D tentatively TRBD1 or TRBD2 (7 bases each). TRBJ2-7 explains the end of the DNA better; the J call may be wrong. CDR1 and CDR2 from the germline V gene are DFQATT and SNEGSKA (reference sequence). The CDR3 covers 17 residues. The CDR3 spells CSAIGGDSALKLYEQYF. The CDR3, as DNA: TGCAGTGCTATTGGGGGGGACAGTGCATTGAAGTTGTACGAGCAGTACTTC.

The count of this clonotype is one. The chain carries TRBV20-1 and TRBJ2-1; D possibly corresponds to TRBD2 (6 bases). Trimming pared 5 bases from V and 8 bases from J, leaving 19 bases between. The CDR3 has 14 residues. Germline V CDR1 and CDR2: DFQATT, SNEGSKA (reference sequence). The CDR3 DNA is TGCAGTGCTGGCGGGATCCGGAATGGCGATGAGCAGTTCTTC. It is translated as CSAGGIRNGDEQFF.

The chain recombines TRBV4-1 with TRBJ1-2; 9 bases map to TRBD1. The CDR3 sequence is 16 residues long. Germline V lookup: CDR1 MGHRA, CDR2 YSYEKL. The V segment lost 1 base and the J segment 3 bases; nucleotides outside the gene matches: 6. The CDR3 sequence: CASSQAGTGKDYGYTF. The CDR3 DNA is TGCGCCAGCAGCCAAGCCGGGACAGGGAAGGACTATGGCTACACCTTC.

In this sample, this clonotype turned up many times. V is TRBV4-1 and J is TRBJ2-1; D is uncertain. Trimming took off 1 base at V and 8 bases at J, with 15 bases between the two ends. This CDR3 region has 15 residues. From germline, CDR1 is MGHRA and CDR2 YSYEKL. In DNA, the CDR3 is TGCGCCAGCAGCCAAGTTGCGGTACTTTATGATGAGCAGTTCTTC. The encoded protein is CASSQVAVLYDEQFF.

The rearrangement joins TRBV6-6 to TRBJ1-1, with 7 bases that match TRBD1. Unmatched junction bases numbered 9, after V lost 4 bases and J lost 4 bases. Germline CDR1 MNHNY, CDR2 SVGAGI (reference sequence). This CDR3 comprises 15 residues. The CDR3 region is CASSFEAGGRTEAFF. CDR3 DNA sequence: TGTGCCAGCAGTTTCGAAGCAGGGGGACGCACTGAAGCTTTCTTT.

The table lists this clonotype with many counts. The rearrangement joins TRBV29-1 to TRBJ2-5; D ambiguous. Germline lookup yields CDR1 SQVTM and CDR2 ANQGSEA. V gave up 0 bases and J gave up 4 bases, with 9 bases separating them. The CDR3 is 13 amino acids. The CDR3 nucleotides read TGCAGCGTTGAAGAGTCGGGTGGAGAGACCCAGTACTTC. As protein: CSVEESGGETQYF.

The V call is TRBV2, the J call TRBJ1-5; D is possibly TRBD1 (6 bases). The V end was cut by 3 bases, the J end by 3 bases, with 15 bases between. This CDR3 is 16 amino acids long. Germline CDR1 and CDR2: SNHLY and FYNNEI. The CDR3 bases are TGTGCCAGCAGTGAGCTTACAGGGAGGCACAATCAGCCCCAGCATTTT. This translates into CASSELTGRHNQPQHF.